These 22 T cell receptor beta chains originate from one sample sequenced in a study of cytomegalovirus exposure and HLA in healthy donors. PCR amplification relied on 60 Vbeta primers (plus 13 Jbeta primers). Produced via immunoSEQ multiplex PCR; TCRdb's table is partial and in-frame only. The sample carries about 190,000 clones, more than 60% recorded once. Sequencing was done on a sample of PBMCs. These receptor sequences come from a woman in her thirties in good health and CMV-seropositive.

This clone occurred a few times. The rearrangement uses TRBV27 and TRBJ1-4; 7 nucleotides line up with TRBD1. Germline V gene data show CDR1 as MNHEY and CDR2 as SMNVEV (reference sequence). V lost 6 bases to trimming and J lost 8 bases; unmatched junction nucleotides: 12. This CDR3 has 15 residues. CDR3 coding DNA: TGTGCCAGCAGGACCTTGGAGGGGGCAGGGGAAAAACTGTTTTTT. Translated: CASRTLEGAGEKLFF.

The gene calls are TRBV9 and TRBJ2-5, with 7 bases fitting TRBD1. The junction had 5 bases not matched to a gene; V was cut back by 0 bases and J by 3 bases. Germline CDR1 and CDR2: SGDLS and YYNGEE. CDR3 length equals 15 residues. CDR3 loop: CASSVDPGQKETQYF. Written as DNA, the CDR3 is TGTGCCAGCAGCGTAGACCCGGGACAGAAAGAGACCCAGTACTTC.

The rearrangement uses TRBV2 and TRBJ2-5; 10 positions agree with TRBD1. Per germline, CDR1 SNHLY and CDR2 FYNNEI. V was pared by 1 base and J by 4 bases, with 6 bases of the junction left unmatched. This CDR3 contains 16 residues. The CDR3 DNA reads TGTGCCAGCAGTGAAGAGACAGGGGGCATTGGAGAGACCCAGTACTTC. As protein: CASSEETGGIGETQYF. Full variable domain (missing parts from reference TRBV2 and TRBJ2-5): EPEVTQTPSHQVTQMGQEVILRCVPISNHLYFYWYRQILGQKVEFLVSFYNNEISEKSEIFDDQFSVERPDGSNFTLKIRSTKLEDSAMYFCASSEETGGIGETQYFGPGTRLLVL.

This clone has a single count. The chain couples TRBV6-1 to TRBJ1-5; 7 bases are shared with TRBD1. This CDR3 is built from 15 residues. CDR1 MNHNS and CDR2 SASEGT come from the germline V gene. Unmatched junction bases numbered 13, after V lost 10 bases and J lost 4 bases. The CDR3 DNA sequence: TGTGCCACGAAGGTGGGTCACAGGGGAAATCAGCCCCAGCATTTT. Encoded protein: CATKVGHRGNQPQHF.

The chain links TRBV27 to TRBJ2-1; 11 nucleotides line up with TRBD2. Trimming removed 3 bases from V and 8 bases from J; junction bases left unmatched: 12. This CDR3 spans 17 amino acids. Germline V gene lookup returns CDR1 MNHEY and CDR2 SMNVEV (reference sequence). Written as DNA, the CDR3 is TGTGCCAGCAGTTTCCGGATAGCGGGAGGGATTCTCTATGAGCAGTTCTTC. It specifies CASSFRIAGGILYEQFF.

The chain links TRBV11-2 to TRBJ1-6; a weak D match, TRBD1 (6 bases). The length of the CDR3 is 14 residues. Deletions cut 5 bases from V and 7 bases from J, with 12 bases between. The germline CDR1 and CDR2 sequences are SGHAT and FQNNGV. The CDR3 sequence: CASSSDRFNSPLHF. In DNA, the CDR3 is TGTGCCAGCAGCAGCGACAGGTTCAATTCACCCCTCCACTTT.

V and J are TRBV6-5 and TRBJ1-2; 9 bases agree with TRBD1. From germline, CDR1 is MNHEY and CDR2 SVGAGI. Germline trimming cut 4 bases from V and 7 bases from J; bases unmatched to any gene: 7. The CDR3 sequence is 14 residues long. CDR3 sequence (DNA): TGTGCCAGCAGTTGCCCGGGACAGGGATGTGGCTACACCTTC. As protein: CASSCPGQGCGYTF.

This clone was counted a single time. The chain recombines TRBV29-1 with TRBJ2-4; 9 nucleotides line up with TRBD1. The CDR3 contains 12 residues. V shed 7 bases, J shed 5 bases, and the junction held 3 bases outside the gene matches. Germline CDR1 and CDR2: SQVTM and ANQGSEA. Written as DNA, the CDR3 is TGCAGCGCCCGGACAGGGGAAAACATTCAGTACTTC. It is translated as CSARTGENIQYF.

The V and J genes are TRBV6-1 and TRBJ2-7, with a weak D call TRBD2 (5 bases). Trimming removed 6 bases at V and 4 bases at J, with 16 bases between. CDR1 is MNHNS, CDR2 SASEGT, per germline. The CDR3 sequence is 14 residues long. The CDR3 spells CASRRVYKVYEQYF. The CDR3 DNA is TGTGCCAGCAGGCGGGTTTACAAAGTATACGAGCAGTACTTC.

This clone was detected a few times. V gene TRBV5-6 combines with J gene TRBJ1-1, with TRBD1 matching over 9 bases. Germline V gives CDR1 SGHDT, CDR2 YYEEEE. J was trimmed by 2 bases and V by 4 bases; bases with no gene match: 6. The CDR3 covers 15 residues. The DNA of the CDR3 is TGTGCCAGCAGCCGGCGGGACAGGGCTAACACTGAAGCTTTCTTT. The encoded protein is CASSRRDRANTEAFF.

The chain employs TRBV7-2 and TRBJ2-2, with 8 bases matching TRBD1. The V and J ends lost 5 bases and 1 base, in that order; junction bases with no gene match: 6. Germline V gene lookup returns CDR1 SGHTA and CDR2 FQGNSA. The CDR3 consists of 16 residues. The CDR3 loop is CASSARTGRNTGELFF. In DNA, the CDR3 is TGTGCCAGCAGCGCCCGGACAGGGCGGAACACCGGGGAGCTGTTTTTT.

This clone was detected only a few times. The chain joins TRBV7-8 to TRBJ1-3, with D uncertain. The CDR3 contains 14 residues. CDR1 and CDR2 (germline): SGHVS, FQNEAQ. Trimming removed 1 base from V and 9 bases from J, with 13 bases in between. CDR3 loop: CASSLEWAAGTIYF. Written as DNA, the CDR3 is TGTGCCAGCAGCTTAGAGTGGGCGGCGGGCACCATATATTTT.

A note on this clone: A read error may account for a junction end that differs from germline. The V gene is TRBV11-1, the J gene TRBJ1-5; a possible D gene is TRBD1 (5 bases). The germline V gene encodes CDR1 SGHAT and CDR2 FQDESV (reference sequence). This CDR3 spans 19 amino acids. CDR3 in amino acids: CAGSDLTETPIYVNQPQHF. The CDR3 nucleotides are TGTGCCGGCAGCGACCTGACAGAAACACCAATATATGTCAATCAGCCCCAGCATTTT.

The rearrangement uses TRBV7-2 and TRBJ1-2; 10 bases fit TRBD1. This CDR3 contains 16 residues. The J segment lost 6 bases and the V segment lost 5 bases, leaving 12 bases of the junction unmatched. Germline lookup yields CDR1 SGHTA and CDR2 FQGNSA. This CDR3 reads CASSRQKTGGGDGYTF. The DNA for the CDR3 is TGTGCCAGCAGCCGACAAAAGACAGGGGGCGGAGATGGCTACACCTTC. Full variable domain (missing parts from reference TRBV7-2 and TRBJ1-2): GAGVSQSPSNKVTEKGKDVELRCDPISGHTALYWYRQSLGQGLEFLIYFQGNSAPDKSGLPSDRFSAERTGGSVSTLTIQRTQQEDSAVYLCASSRQKTGGGDGYTFGSGTRLTVV.

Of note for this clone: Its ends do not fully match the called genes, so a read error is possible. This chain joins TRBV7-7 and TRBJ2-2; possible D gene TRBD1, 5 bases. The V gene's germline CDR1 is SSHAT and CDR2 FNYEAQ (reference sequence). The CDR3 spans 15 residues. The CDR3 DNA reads TGTGCTAGCAGCTCCCAAGGGGCCGAGACCGGGGAGCTGTTTTTT. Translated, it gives CASSSQGAETGELFF.

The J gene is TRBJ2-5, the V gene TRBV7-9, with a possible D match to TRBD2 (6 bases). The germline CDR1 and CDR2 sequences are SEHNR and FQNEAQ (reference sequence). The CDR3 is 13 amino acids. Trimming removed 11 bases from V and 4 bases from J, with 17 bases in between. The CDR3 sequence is CAGLQEGAETQYF. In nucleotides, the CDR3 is TGTGCCGGTCTACAGGAGGGTGCAGAGACCCAGTACTTC.

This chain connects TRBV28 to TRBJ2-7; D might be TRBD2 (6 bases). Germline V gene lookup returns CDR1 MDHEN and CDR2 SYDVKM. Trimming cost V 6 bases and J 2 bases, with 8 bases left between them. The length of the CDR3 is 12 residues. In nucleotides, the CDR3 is TGTGCCAGCAGGGGAGGAACCTACGAGCAGTACTTC. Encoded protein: CASRGGTYEQYF.

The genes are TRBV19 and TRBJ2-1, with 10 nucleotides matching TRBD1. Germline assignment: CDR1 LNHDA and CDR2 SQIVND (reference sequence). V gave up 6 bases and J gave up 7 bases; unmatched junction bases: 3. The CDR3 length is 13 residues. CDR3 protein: CASRRGQGNEQFF. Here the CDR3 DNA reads TGTGCCAGTAGACGGGGACAGGGGAATGAGCAGTTCTTC.

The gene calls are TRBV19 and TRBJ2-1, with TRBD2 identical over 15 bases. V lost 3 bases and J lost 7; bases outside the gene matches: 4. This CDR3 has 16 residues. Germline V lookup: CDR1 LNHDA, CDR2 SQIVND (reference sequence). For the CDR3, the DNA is TGTGCCAGTAGTATGACGGGACTAGCGGGAGGTAATGAGCAGTTCTTC. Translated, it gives CASSMTGLAGGNEQFF. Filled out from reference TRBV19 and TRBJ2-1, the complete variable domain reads DGGITQSPKYLFRKEGQNVTLSCEQNLNHDAMYWYRQDPGQGLRLIYYSQIVNDFQKGDIAEGYSVSREKKESFPLTVTSAQKNPTAFYLCASSMTGLAGGNEQFFGPGTRLTVL.

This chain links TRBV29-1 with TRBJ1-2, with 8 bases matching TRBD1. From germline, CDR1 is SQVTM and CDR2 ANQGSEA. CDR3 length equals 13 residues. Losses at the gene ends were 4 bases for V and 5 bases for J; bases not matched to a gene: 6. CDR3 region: CSVGKGQEYGYTF. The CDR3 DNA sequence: TGCAGCGTTGGGAAGGGACAGGAATATGGCTACACCTTC.

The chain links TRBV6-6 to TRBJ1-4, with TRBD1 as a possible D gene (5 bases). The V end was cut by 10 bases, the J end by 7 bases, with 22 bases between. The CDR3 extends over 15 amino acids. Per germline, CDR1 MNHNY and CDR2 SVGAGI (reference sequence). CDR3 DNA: TGTGCCACGCTGCCTTCGAACCAGGGCTTTGAAAAACTGTTTTTT. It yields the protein CATLPSNQGFEKLFF.

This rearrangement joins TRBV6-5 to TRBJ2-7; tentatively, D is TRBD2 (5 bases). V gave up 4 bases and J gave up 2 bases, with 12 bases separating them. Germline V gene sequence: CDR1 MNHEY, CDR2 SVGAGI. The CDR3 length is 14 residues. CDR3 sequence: CASSLDDGAYEQYF. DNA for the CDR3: TGTGCCAGCAGTTTGGACGACGGGGCCTACGAGCAGTACTTC.